This T cell receptor beta chain was profiled in a study of T-cell reconstitution after alpha-beta-depleted transplantation in children. The library targeted TCRbeta and was prepared with unique molecular identifiers. TCRdb itself ran the PCR reads through MiXCR, one entry per CDR3 protein. Seen here are 200,000 to 300,000 distinct CDR3 sequences, around 25% observed once, and the top ten hold 4% to 5.5%. Study-wide results and caveats: Most T-cell counts and diversity one year after the transplant came from T cells that were newly produced.

The length of the CDR3 is 18 residues. The V gene's germline CDR1 is SGHRS and CDR2 YFSETQ. V was pared by 0 bases and J by 0 bases, with 11 bases of the junction left unmatched. Concerning this clonotype: Its antigen is unidentified.

The source of this sequence is a female patient aged 2-10 years who had a stem cell transplant for congenital amegakaryocytic thrombocytopenia, so the T cells may come from the graft donor. The chain recombines TRBV5-1 with TRBJ1-1; 7 bases align to TRBD1. The material was PBMCs, mostly from graft donor cells, obtained 360 days after TCRalphabeta/CD19-depleted stem cell transplant. This CDR3 reads CASSLVRDSSFMNTEAFF. In nucleotides, the CDR3 is TGCGCCAGCAGCTTGGTCCGGGACAGCAGTTTCATGAACACTGAAGCTTTCTTT.